The present TCR beta chain was sequenced within a study of T cells after yellow fever vaccination (dated by TCRdb to the late 2010s). Regarding the research as a whole: The SMART-Seq v4 Ultra Low Input RNA kit was used to prepare libraries from fractions with low cell numbers. To follow T-cell clones before and after both primary and booster YFV17D yellow fever vaccination, bulk TCR alpha and beta repertoires underwent longitudinal sequencing. Two healthy male donors, one aged 18 to 30 and one aged 30 to 40 years, made up the cohort. Blood was drawn at multiple timepoints before and after primary and secondary immunization, with bulk PBMC replicates and cell subsets isolated. The investigation overall reported the following: Compared with the primary T-cell response, the secondary T-cell response was faster but weaker, reaching its peak on day 5 rather than on day 15. After the booster, most clones that had expanded after primary vaccination were detected again (around 96% of CD4 and around nine tenths of CD8), suggesting broad maintenance of memory. FACS-sorted repertoires could contain abundant contaminating clonotypes from the bulk population, so computational filtering was required. A small share of clonotypes was detected in both CD4 and CD8 compartments, with the overlap likely arising from convergent recombination. Because only a couple of donors were included in the study, the extent to which the findings can be generalized is limited.

TCRdb records Illumina NovaSeq 6000 as the sequencer. TCR cDNA was made using 5'RACE template switching, a step that added a universal primer site and unique molecular identifiers. Priming for cDNA synthesis came from both the TCR alpha and TCR beta constant segments. Libraries were amplified in two PCR steps, with sample barcodes and sequencing adapters added in the second step. Sequencing of libraries was performed on Illumina HiSeq 2500 (2x100 bp) or NovaSeq (2x150 bp). Per the original workflow: MIGEC was used to demultiplex reads and collapse the reads into UMI consensus sequences, and MiXCR was used for V(D)J alignment. Vaccine-responding clonotypes were identified with edgeR using replicate PBMC samples, with FDR below 0.01 and a log2 fold change above 5 up to day 15 being required. Bulk clonotypes were assigned CD4 or CD8 identity according to which sequenced CD4 or CD8 repertoire held them at higher abundance. TCRdb reprocessed the public reads (quality trimming at Q25 with fastp, clone calling with MiXCR) and kept in-frame beta chains. Each CDR3 protein gets just one entry, which takes the most common genes and DNA from the rows behind it. The V and J calls and clone size come from TCRdb's table, not from the authors' own analysis. This sample is represented by over 300,000 distinct CDR3 sequences; about 3.5% of them were singletons. The ten largest clones represent 20% to 30% of the sample.

V and J are trimmed by 0 bases and 1 base, and the gene matches miss 7 bases of the junction. From a lookup of the germline V gene, CDR1 and CDR2 are MNHEY and SVGAGI. From its cysteine to its phenylalanine, the CDR3 spans 17 amino acids. The sequence is cut down to CDR3 DNA, 51 bases in frame from base 1. This sample's treatment or condition label indicates: live attenuated yellow fever vaccine strain. At every blood-draw timepoint, two biological replicates of bulk PBMCs were collected. A standard Ficoll-Paque protocol was used to isolate PBMCs from peripheral blood. TriZol was used to extract RNA from bulk PBMCs, CD4 and CD8 fractions, and dextramer-positive and dextramer-negative fractions. A few counts support this clonotype. Its binding antigen is unknown. Nothing much larger sits one base from this clone, and base qualities are not available.

The starting material was PBMCs, obtained on the day of the yellow fever booster vaccination. The rearranged chain carries TRBV6-5 and TRBJ2-3, and 7 junction bases match TRBD2. This sequence was found in a man aged 18 to 30 who received the YFV17D yellow fever vaccine. CDR3 region: CASSYSWTRSRTDTQYF. The DNA sequence follows: TGTGCCAGCAGTTACTCTTGGACTAGATCCCGCACAGATACGCAGTATTTT.